These T cell receptor beta chains were read from a single sample in a study of CD8+CD57+ T cells in acquired aplastic anemia. Using its own MiXCR run on the reads, TCRdb lists one record per CDR3 protein. The sample shows approximately 130,000 distinct CDR3 sequences, about 50% of them seen only once. The source material was sorted CD4+, CD8+, or CD8+CD57+ T cells (not recorded which) from PBMCs. The source of these receptors is a human donor with aplastic anemia. The CDR3 runs from the conserved cysteine through the conserved F or W. The order of the fields is V gene, J gene, D gene, CDR3 length, clone size, CDR3 protein, CDR3 DNA. A D gene is named only where the DNA matches it firmly. Some rows mark clone size as missing; the rest say once, few, many or name a class of expanded clone.

TRBV10-3	TRBJ1-1	.	14	.	CAISDQGGFAEAFF	TGTGCCATCAGTGACCAGGGTGGTTTCGCTGAAGCTTTCTTT
TRBV24-1	TRBJ2-2	TRBD1	14	many	CATRGGQGNGELFF	TGTGCCACCAGAGGGGGACAGGGGAACGGGGAGCTGTTTTTT
TRBV28	TRBJ1-1	.	15	few	CASREEQVLNTEAFF	TGTGCCAGCAGGGAAGAACAGGTGTTGAACACTGAAGCTTTCTTT
TRBV20-1	TRBJ1-6	.	16	many	CSARDFEDGENSPLHF	TGCAGTGCTAGAGATTTTGAGGACGGGGAAAATTCACCCCTCCACTTT
TRBV2	TRBJ1-4	TRBD1	17	.	CASGTGTGGALSEKLFF	TGTGCCAGCGGTACCGGGACAGGGGGCGCGTTGAGCGAAAAACTGTTTTTT
TRBV5-1	TRBJ2-5	.	14	.	CASSHGTTQETQYF	TGCGCCAGCAGCCACGGGACAACCCAAGAGACCCAGTACTTC
TRBV29-1	TRBJ1-3	.	11	few	CSGEVGNTIYF	TGCAGCGGGGAGGTTGGAAACACCATATATTTT
TRBV27	TRBJ2-5	TRBD1	14	.	CASSLQGAGETQYF	TGTGCCAGCAGTCTCCAGGGGGCCGGAGAGACCCAGTACTTC
TRBV27	TRBJ2-7	TRBD1	13	.	CASSWTGGDEQYF	TGTGCCAGCAGTTGGACAGGGGGGGACGAGCAGTACTTC
TRBV9	TRBJ1-6	.	16	.	CASDGGDSSYNSPLHF	TGTGCCAGCGATGGCGGGGATAGCTCCTATAATTCACCCCTCCACTTT
TRBV29-1	TRBJ1-1	.	14	.	CSVEGLRTDTEAFF	TGCAGCGTTGAAGGCCTTAGGACGGACACTGAAGCTTTCTTT
TRBV4-2	TRBJ1-2	.	15	.	CASSQDGADGRGYTF	TGTGCCAGCAGCCAAGATGGGGCGGATGGGCGAGGCTACACCTTC
TRBV9	TRBJ2-7	.	13	.	CASSVGGHREQYF	TGTGCCAGCAGCGTAGGGGGGCACCGCGAGCAGTACTTC
TRBV29-1	TRBJ2-5	.	13	.	CSVEDQGGETQYF	TGCAGCGTTGAAGATCAGGGGGGAGAGACCCAGTACTTC
TRBV7-9	TRBJ2-7	.	15	many	CASSTSRGSSYEQYF	TGTGCCAGCAGCACCTCGAGGGGGAGCTCCTACGAGCAGTACTTC
TRBV24-1	TRBJ2-1	TRBD1	15	.	CATSDSKDRAHEQFF	TGTGCCACCAGTGATTCTAAGGACAGGGCCCATGAGCAGTTCTTC
TRBV20-1	TRBJ2-3	.	15	once	CSADADGLPVDTQYF	TGCAGTGCGGACGCTGACGGACTACCCGTCGATACGCAGTATTTT
TRBV7-2	TRBJ1-3	.	14	.	CASSHTIGVDTIYF	TGTGCCAGCAGCCATACAATCGGGGTGGACACCATATATTTT
TRBV7-3	TRBJ1-1	.	13	many	CASSLFSGAEAFF	TGTGCCAGCAGCTTGTTTTCGGGCGCTGAAGCTTTCTTT
TRBV7-2	TRBJ2-1	.	13	.	CASLETIYNEQFF	TGTGCCAGCTTAGAAACAATCTACAATGAGCAGTTCTTC
TRBV6-1	TRBJ2-1	TRBD2	16	many	CASRESGLAVNNEQFF	TGTGCCAGCAGGGAATCGGGACTAGCAGTCAACAATGAGCAGTTCTTC
TRBV7-9	TRBJ1-1	.	13	.	CASSWEMNTEAFF	TGTGCCAGCAGCTGGGAAATGAACACTGAAGCTTTCTTT
TRBV9	TRBJ2-3	.	12	few	CASSDNTDTQYF	TGCGCCAGCAGCGACAACACAGATACGCAGTATTTT
TRBV12-3/TRBV12-4	TRBJ1-1	.	14	many	CASSLVEDGTEAFF	TGTGCCAGCAGTTTAGTAGAGGACGGCACTGAAGCTTTCTTT
TRBV5-1	TRBJ1-5	.	16	once	CASSLGDSSSNQPQHF	TGCGCCAGCAGCTTGGGCGACTCAAGTAGCAATCAGCCCCAGCATTTT
TRBV10-3	TRBJ2-6	TRBD2	20	many	CAISGGLAGIISSGANVLTF	TGTGCCATCAGTGGGGGACTAGCGGGGATCATTAGCTCTGGGGCCAACGTCCTGACTTTC
TRBV10-3	TRBJ1-5	.	14	once	CAISAVGPNQPQHF	TGTGCCATCAGTGCGGTGGGACCCAATCAGCCCCAGCATTTT
TRBV6-4	TRBJ1-1	.	14	.	CASSEAGDRGEAFF	TGTGCCAGCAGTGAGGCAGGGGATCGTGGTGAAGCTTTCTTT
TRBV5-1	TRBJ1-4	.	15	.	CASSLVNRDSEKLFF	TGCGCCAGCAGCTTGGTTAATCGGGACTCTGAAAAACTGTTTTTT
TRBV7-3	TRBJ2-3	TRBD1	14	.	CASSLDRVTDTQYF	TGTGCCAGCAGCTTGGACAGGGTCACAGATACGCAGTATTTT
TRBV11-2	TRBJ2-7	.	16	many	CASSLESWGYSYEQYF	TGTGCCAGCAGCTTAGAGAGTTGGGGCTATTCCTACGAGCAGTACTTC
TRBV20-1	TRBJ1-6	TRBD1	14	few	CSARGGQGVSPLHF	TGCAGTGCTAGAGGGGGACAGGGGGTTTCACCCCTCCACTTT
TRBV28	TRBJ2-5	.	15	.	CASSLTGSDQETQYF	TGTGCCAGCAGTTTAACAGGGAGTGATCAAGAGACCCAGTACTTC
TRBV29-1	TRBJ2-2	.	10	.	CSVLVGELFF	TGCAGCGTTTTGGTCGGGGAGCTGTTTTTT
TRBV20-1	TRBJ2-7	.	13	.	CSASGTSLQEQYF	TGCAGTGCTAGCGGGACAAGCCTACAAGAGCAGTACTTC
TRBV20-1	TRBJ2-1	TRBD2	14	.	CSAPPQREYNEQFF	TGCAGTGCCCCCCCCCAGCGGGAGTACAATGAGCAGTTCTTC
TRBV10-3	TRBJ2-1	.	14	few	CAISERVEYNEQFF	TGTGCCATCAGTGAGAGGGTTGAATACAATGAGCAGTTCTTC
TRBV12-3/TRBV12-4	TRBJ2-3	.	15	many	CASSFLPGSTDTQYF	TGTGCCAGCAGTTTTCTCCCAGGGTCCACAGATACGCAGTATTTT
TRBV7-8	TRBJ1-2	.	13	.	CATAMLGRYGYTF	TGTGCCACCGCCATGCTTGGGAGGTATGGCTACACCTTC
TRBV20-1	TRBJ1-1	.	11	few	CSARGGREAFF	TGCAGTGCGCGGGGCGGGAGGGAAGCTTTCTTT
TRBV10-3	TRBJ2-7	TRBD1	14	.	CAISEGTGTYEQYF	TGTGCCATCAGTGAAGGGACAGGGACCTACGAGCAGTACTTC
TRBV24-1	TRBJ2-3	.	13	.	CATSGGGTDTQYF	TGTGCCACCAGTGGAGGGGGCACAGATACGCAGTATTTT
TRBV7-9	TRBJ1-2	.	11	few	CASSLDTGYTF	TGTGCCAGCAGCTTAGACACGGGCTACACCTTC
TRBV7-8	TRBJ2-7	.	12	.	CASSSGFYEQYF	TGTGCCAGCAGTTCCGGATTTTACGAGCAGTACTTC
TRBV24-1	TRBJ2-2	.	15	.	CATSGLGSNTGELFF	TGTGCCACCAGTGGTTTGGGGTCGAACACCGGGGAGCTGTTTTTT
TRBV2	TRBJ2-3	.	13	few	CASSEDNTDTQYF	TGTGCCAGCAGTGAGGACAACACAGATACGCAGTATTTT
TRBV19	TRBJ1-4	.	16	.	CASSTTGGSTNEKLFF	TGTGCCAGTAGTACGACCGGGGGGTCCACGAATGAAAAACTGTTTTTT
TRBV7-2	TRBJ1-4	.	12	.	CASSSRNEKLFF	TGTGCCAGCAGCTCTCGAAATGAAAAACTGTTTTTT
TRBV6-1	TRBJ1-1	.	15	.	CASSGGLTRQTEAFF	TGTGCCAGCAGTGGGGGGTTGACTCGGCAAACTGAAGCTTTCTTT
TRBV10-3	TRBJ2-7	.	15	.	CAISESQRGFDEQYF	TGTGCCATCAGTGAGTCGCAAAGAGGGTTCGACGAGCAGTACTTC